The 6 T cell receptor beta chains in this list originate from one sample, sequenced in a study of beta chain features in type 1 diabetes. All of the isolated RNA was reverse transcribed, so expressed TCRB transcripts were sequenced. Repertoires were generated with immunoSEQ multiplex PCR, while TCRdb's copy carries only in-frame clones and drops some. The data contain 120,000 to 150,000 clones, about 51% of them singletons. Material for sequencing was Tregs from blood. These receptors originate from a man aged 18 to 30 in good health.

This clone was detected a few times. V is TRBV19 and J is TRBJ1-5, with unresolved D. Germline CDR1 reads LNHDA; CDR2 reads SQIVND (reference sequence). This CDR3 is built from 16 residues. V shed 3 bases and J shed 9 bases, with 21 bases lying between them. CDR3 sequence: CASSIEGRPNLRPQHF. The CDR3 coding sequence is TGTGCCAGTAGTATCGAGGGTCGGCCTAATCTTCGGCCCCAGCATTTT.

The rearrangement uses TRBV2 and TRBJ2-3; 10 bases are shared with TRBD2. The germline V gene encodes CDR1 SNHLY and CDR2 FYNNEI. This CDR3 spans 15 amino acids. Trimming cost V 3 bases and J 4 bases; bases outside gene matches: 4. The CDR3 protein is CASSEASGSADTQYF. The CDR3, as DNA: TGTGCCAGCAGTGAGGCTAGCGGGAGTGCAGATACGCAGTATTTT.

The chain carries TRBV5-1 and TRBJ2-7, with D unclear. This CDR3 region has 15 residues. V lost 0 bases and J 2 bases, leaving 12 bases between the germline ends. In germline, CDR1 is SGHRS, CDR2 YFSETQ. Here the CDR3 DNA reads TGCGCCAGCAGCTTGGGCGGTGTTTTTACCTACGAGCAGTACTTC. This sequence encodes CASSLGGVFTYEQYF.

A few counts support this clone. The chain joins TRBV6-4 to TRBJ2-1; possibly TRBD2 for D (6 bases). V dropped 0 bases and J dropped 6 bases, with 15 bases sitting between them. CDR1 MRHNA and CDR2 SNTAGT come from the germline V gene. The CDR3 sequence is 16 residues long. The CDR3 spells CASSDSMGGVFNEQFF. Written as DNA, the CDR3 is TGTGCCAGCAGTGACTCGATGGGGGGAGTGTTCAATGAGCAGTTCTTC.

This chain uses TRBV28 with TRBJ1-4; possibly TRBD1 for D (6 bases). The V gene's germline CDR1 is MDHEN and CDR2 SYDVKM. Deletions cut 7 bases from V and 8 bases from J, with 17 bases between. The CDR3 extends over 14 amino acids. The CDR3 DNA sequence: TGTGCCAGCACCTCCAGGGGTGTCGGCGAAAAACTGTTTTTT. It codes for CASTSRGVGEKLFF.

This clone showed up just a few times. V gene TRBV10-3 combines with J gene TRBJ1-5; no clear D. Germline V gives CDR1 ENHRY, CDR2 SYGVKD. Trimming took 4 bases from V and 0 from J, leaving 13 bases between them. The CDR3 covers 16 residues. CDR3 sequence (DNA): TGTGCCATCAGTGTAGGTCAGGCTAATAGCAATCAGCCCCAGCATTTT. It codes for CAISVGQANSNQPQHF.